These 3 T cell receptor beta chains were sequenced from one sample in a study of response to subunit inactivated influenza vaccine. TCRdb used MiXCR to reprocess the RT-PCR reads, holding one entry per CDR3 protein. Among around 520,000 distinct CDR3 sequences, 10% to 15% were seen once, and the ten largest hold roughly a tenth. Sequences were derived from PBMCs from blood, sampled on the day of vaccination. Source of these receptors: a middle-aged man who received an inactivated influenza vaccine.

CDR3 DNA: TGTGCCAGCAGCCTCCGGACAGGACTTACAGATACGCAGTATTTT. Amino acid sequence: CASSLRTGLTDTQYF. The chain recombines TRBV14 with TRBJ2-3; 7 positions match TRBD1. This CDR3 is 15 amino acids long. V dropped 4 bases and J dropped 3; count of bases not matched to a gene: 7. Looked up from germline, CDR1 is SGHDN and CDR2 is FVKESK.

This clonotype was counted a few times. The J gene is TRBJ1-2, the V gene TRBV12-3 or TRBV12-4; D might be TRBD1 (6 bases). This CDR3 is 13 amino acids long. V was clipped by 3 bases and J by 4 bases, with 9 bases between them. CDR3 sequence reads: CASSLVDSYGYTF. In nucleotides, the CDR3 is TGTGCCAGCAGTTTGGTGGACAGCTATGGCTACACCTTC.

The V and J genes are TRBV6-1 and TRBJ2-7; TRBD1 matches at 8 bases. Trimming took 6 bases from V and 7 from J; bases not matched to a gene: 14. The CDR3 sequence is 15 residues long. From germline, CDR1 is MNHNS and CDR2 SASEGT. The CDR3 DNA reads as TGTGCCAGCAGATCGACAGGGGAGTCCCTGCGGGAGCAGTACTTC. This codes for CASRSTGESLREQYF.